Each of the 23 T cell receptor beta chains below was sequenced from the same sample in a study of blood T cell repertoires in COVID-19. The assay was immunoSEQ multiplex PCR, and TCRdb's table has in-frame clones only and misses some. There are some 300,000 clones in the sample; 85% to 90% occur only once, and approximately 0.98% lies in the top ten. Sequenced material: peripheral blood. These receptors came from a woman in her 40s with COVID-19, enrolled during active disease.

V gene TRBV30 combines with J gene TRBJ1-1; 7 nucleotides match TRBD1. The CDR3 runs to 10 residues. V shed 5 bases, J shed 11 bases, and the junction held 5 bases outside the gene matches. The V gene's germline CDR1 is GTSNPN and CDR2 SVGIG (reference sequence). The CDR3: CAWFQGVAFF. As DNA, the CDR3 is TGTGCCTGGTTCCAGGGGGTGGCTTTCTTT.

The V call is TRBV5-4, the J call TRBJ2-7, with a tentative D call TRBD2 (5 bases). Germline values: CDR1 SGHNT, CDR2 YYREEE (reference sequence). The CDR3 consists of 16 residues. V was pared by 3 bases and J by 4 bases, with 20 bases between. The CDR3 loop is CASSSKGGQKNYEQYF. CDR3 DNA sequence: TGTGCCAGCAGCTCCAAGGGCGGGCAGAAAAATTACGAGCAGTACTTC.

The chain carries TRBV5-5 and TRBJ2-3, with 7 bases aligning to TRBD1. Per the germline V gene, CDR1 is SGHKS and CDR2 is YYEKEE (reference sequence). J was trimmed by 5 bases and V by 7 bases; bases with no gene match: 22. This CDR3 comprises 18 residues. The CDR3 DNA reads as TGTGCCAGCCAAAAGGCCGGGGCGACAGGGCCGGCGGGAGATACGCAGTATTTT. Amino acid sequence: CASQKAGATGPAGDTQYF.

The CDR3 spells CARGAGDLYEQYF. CDR3 in DNA: TGTGCCAGGGGGGCAGGCGACCTCTACGAGCAGTACTTC. The V and J genes are TRBV21-1 and TRBJ2-7; TRBD1 is taken as the D call from the table, unchecked against the DNA. TRBV21-1 is deemed a pseudogene. The CDR3 is 13 residues long.

The chain uses TRBV6-2 or TRBV6-3 and TRBJ1-2; D is unclear. The ends were cut back, 2 bases at V and 6 bases at J, with 22 bases in the middle. The germline CDR1 and CDR2 sequences are MNHEY and SVGEGT. The length of the CDR3 is 17 residues. The CDR3 loop is CASSYPPGRGRVDGYTF. DNA of the CDR3: TGTGCCAGCAGTTACCCACCCGGGCGCGGGAGGGTTGATGGCTACACCTTC.

As concerns this clone: One end of the junction is discordant with germline, which a read error may explain. The rearrangement links TRBV7-7 to TRBJ2-1, with D possibly being TRBD2 (5 bases). The CDR3 sequence is 14 residues long. Germline CDR1 is SSHAT and CDR2 is FNYEAQ (reference sequence). CDR3 sequence (DNA): TGTGCTAGCAGCTTAGCGCGGCTTCCCAATGAGCAGTTCTTC. Translated, it gives CASSLARLPNEQFF.

The rearrangement uses TRBV6-5 and TRBJ1-2, with D hard to call. V was shortened by 2 bases and J by 4 bases, with 14 bases between the two germline ends. The CDR3 sequence is 15 residues long. Germline V gives CDR1 MNHEY, CDR2 SVGAGI. The CDR3, as DNA: TGTGCCAGCAGTTACGCGGAGGGCTGGGGCTATGGCTACACCTTC. Translated, it gives CASSYAEGWGYGYTF.

V is TRBV4-3 and J is TRBJ1-2; 9 positions match TRBD1. J gave up 4 bases and V 0 bases, and 6 bases lay outside the gene matches. CDR3 length equals 16 residues. Germline V gene data show CDR1 as LGHNA and CDR2 as YSLEER. The CDR3 coding sequence is TGCGCCAGCAGCCAAGAGGGACAGGGTAGAAGCTATGGCTACACCTTC. It encodes CASSQEGQGRSYGYTF.

The gene calls are TRBV7-2 and TRBJ1-1; D is perhaps TRBD1 (6 bases). From germline, CDR1 is SGHTA and CDR2 FQGNSA. The CDR3 runs 14 residues. Trimming removed 5 bases at V and 4 bases at J, with 14 bases between. Written as DNA, the CDR3 is TGTGCCAGCAGCCAAACAGGGAAGAGCACTGAAGCTTTCTTT. Its translation: CASSQTGKSTEAFF.

This clone has a handful of counts. The V gene is TRBV15, the J gene TRBJ1-2, with D tentatively TRBD1 (5 bases). The CDR3 extends over 16 amino acids. V lost 5 bases to trimming and J lost 7 bases, with 23 bases between them. Germline loops: CDR1 LNHNV, CDR2 YYDKDF (reference sequence). CDR3 sequence: CATSGAVGGGTIGYTF. The CDR3 DNA follows: TGTGCCACCAGCGGTGCGGTGGGAGGAGGGACGATTGGCTACACCTTC.

The chain couples TRBV7-2 to TRBJ2-5, with D tentatively TRBD2 (5 bases). The CDR3 is 14 residues long. Germline lookup yields CDR1 SGHTA and CDR2 FQGNSA. V lost 2 bases, J lost 5 bases, and 12 bases lay in between. The CDR3 DNA is TGTGCCAGCAGCTTAATCGGGCAGCGGGAGACCCAGTACTTC. Translation: CASSLIGQRETQYF.

This chain connects TRBV7-9 to TRBJ2-7, with 9 nucleotides matching TRBD1. The V gene's germline CDR1 is SEHNR and CDR2 FQNEAQ (reference sequence). The V segment lost 3 bases and the J segment 5 bases; nucleotides outside the gene matches: 8. The CDR3 length is 15 residues. The CDR3 region has the DNA TGTGCCAGCAGCTTCACCGGGACAGGGTCGAACGAGCAGTACTTC. This translates into CASSFTGTGSNEQYF.

This chain links TRBV7-9 with TRBJ2-7, with 8 bases fitting TRBD1. CDR3 length: 16 residues. The junction had 10 bases not matched to a gene; V was cut back by 1 base and J by 5 bases. Germline loops: CDR1 SEHNR, CDR2 FQNEAQ (reference sequence). DNA of the CDR3: TGTGCCAGCAGCTTAGTAGTGGGCAGGGGGCATCACGAGCAGTACTTC. Protein: CASSLVVGRGHHEQYF. The whole variable domain, remainder taken from reference TRBV7-9 and TRBJ2-7, is DTGVSQNPRHKITKRGQNVTFRCDPISEHNRLYWYRQTLGQGPEFLTYFQNEAQLEKSRLLSDRFSAERPKGSFSTLEIQRTEQGDSAMYLCASSLVVGRGHHEQYFGPGTRLTVT.

The chain recombines TRBV3-1 (or the pseudogene TRBV3-2) with TRBJ1-5, with unresolved D. V shed 0 bases and J shed 4 bases, with 10 bases lying between them. CDR1 LGHDT and CDR2 YNNKEL come from the germline V gene (reference sequence). The CDR3 length is 15 residues. The CDR3, as DNA: TGTGCCAGCAGCCAAGACAGCGGGAAGAATCAGCCCCAGCATTTT. It specifies CASSQDSGKNQPQHF.

This clone came up a few times. V is TRBV5-1 and J is TRBJ1-3; D call uncertain. This CDR3 comprises 14 residues. Germline CDR1 is SGHRS and CDR2 is YFSETQ. With 0 bases removed from V and 4 bases from J, the gap between germline ends came to 8 bases. The CDR3 nucleotides are TGCGCCAGCAGCTTGGCCGGGAGAGGAAACACCATATATTTT. Protein sequence: CASSLAGRGNTIYF.

This chain uses TRBV7-3 with TRBJ2-1; 10 bases agree with TRBD2. Germline V lookup: CDR1 SGHTA, CDR2 FQGTGA. J lost 3 bases, V lost 1 base, and 3 bases had no gene match. The CDR3 has 16 amino acids. CDR3 protein: CASSLRLAGDYNEQFF. CDR3 bases: TGTGCCAGCAGCTTAAGGCTAGCGGGAGACTACAATGAGCAGTTCTTC.

The chain employs TRBV9 and TRBJ2-3, with D uncertain. Deletions cut 4 bases from V and 0 bases from J, with 9 bases between. The germline gives CDR1 SGDLS, CDR2 YYNGEE. The CDR3 sequence is 14 residues long. The CDR3 spells CASSFRLSTDTQYF. CDR3 nucleotide sequence: TGTGCCAGCAGCTTTAGACTGAGCACAGATACGCAGTATTTT. The full variable domain, its missing parts supplied by reference TRBV9 and TRBJ2-3, is DSGVTQTPKHLITATGQRVTLRCSPRSGDLSVYWYQQSLDQGLQFLIQYYNGEERAKGNILERFSAQQFPDLHSELNLSSLELGDSALYFCASSFRLSTDTQYFGPGTRLTVL.

Turning to this clone: Other DNA variants within this sample encode the same CDR3. The chain uses TRBV12-5 and TRBJ1-4, with D unclear. V gave up 1 base and J gave up 4 bases, with 7 bases separating them. The CDR3 is 14 residues long. CDR1 LGHNT and CDR2 FRNRAP come from the germline V gene. CDR3 sequence: CASGLAGGNEKLFF. The CDR3 DNA follows: TGTGCTAGTGGTTTGGCAGGAGGTAATGAAAAACTGTTTTTT.

The chain combines TRBV7-2 with TRBJ1-1, with TRBD1 matching over 7 bases. The CDR3 length is 11 residues. The V gene end was trimmed by 6 bases and the J gene end by 14 bases; junction bases not matched to a gene: 9. CDR1 and CDR2 (germline): SGHTA, FQGNSA. The CDR3 region has the DNA TGTGCCAGCAGACGACAGGGCCCCGTGTTCTTT. It specifies CASRRQGPVFF.

J is TRBJ2-7 and V is TRBV5-4; 9 bases match TRBD1. CDR1 SGHNT and CDR2 YYREEE come from the germline V gene (reference sequence). V lost 4 bases, J lost 2 bases, and 7 bases stayed unmatched. The CDR3 runs to 15 residues. CDR3 sequence: CASSQTRQGAYEQYF. As DNA, the CDR3 is TGTGCCAGCAGCCAAACCCGACAGGGGGCCTACGAGCAGTACTTC.

The chain joins TRBV7-9 to TRBJ2-2; D is perhaps TRBD2 (6 bases). From germline, CDR1 is SEHNR and CDR2 FQNEAQ (reference sequence). The CDR3 sequence is 18 residues long. Trimming stripped 2 bases from V and 5 bases from J, with 21 bases between. The CDR3 loop is CASSLRGSTGGATGELFF. Here the CDR3 DNA reads TGTGCCAGCAGCTTACGAGGGAGTACAGGAGGGGCGACCGGGGAGCTGTTTTTT.

The gene calls are TRBV14 and TRBJ2-3, with 8 bases matching TRBD2. V was clipped by 4 bases and J by 4 bases; unmatched bases: 10. CDR3 length: 16 residues. Per germline, CDR1 SGHDN and CDR2 FVKESK. CDR3 protein: CASSPFGRGVPDTQYF. The CDR3 nucleotides read TGTGCCAGCAGCCCATTTGGGCGGGGGGTGCCAGATACGCAGTATTTT.

V and J are TRBV6-2 or TRBV6-3 and TRBJ2-7; TRBD1 is a possible D gene (6 bases). The V gene's germline CDR1 is MNHEY and CDR2 SVGEGT. The CDR3 is 17 residues long. V lost 0 bases and J 2 bases, leaving 17 bases between the germline ends. CDR3 sequence: CASSYSSAGESTYEQYF. CDR3 nucleotide sequence: TGTGCCAGCAGTTACTCCTCGGCAGGGGAAAGTACCTACGAGCAGTACTTC.